This TCR beta chain was sequenced during a study of T cells in Graves' hyperthyroidism and ophthalmopathy. Study-level information: Initial diagnosis, before any treatment, was when peripheral blood was collected.

There were TCR beta CDR3 regions amplified from RNA transcripts. The TCR CDR3 first-round RT-PCR relied on the HTBI primer set. TCRdb used MiXCR to reprocess the multiplex PCR reads, holding one entry per CDR3 protein. The sample has about 360,000 distinct CDR3 sequences, approximately 13% seen once; the top ten hold less than 10%. This clonotype was recorded many times. CDR3 length equals 13 residues. The ends were cut back, 4 bases at V and 0 bases at J, with 10 bases in the middle. Germline-derived CDR1 and CDR2 are GTSNPN and SVGIG (reference sequence). For the diagnoses, clinical symptoms, serum thyroxine and TRAb, thyroid ultrasound and orbital computed tomography were used. Cells are PBMCs isolated from roughly 10 ml of fresh blood.

This rearrangement joins TRBV30 to TRBJ2-7; D ambiguous. The sequencing input was blood. The sequence derives from a woman under 30 with Graves' hyperthyroidism. The CDR3 reads CAWNARSSYEQYF. In DNA, the CDR3 is TGTGCCTGGAATGCAAGGAGCTCCTACGAGCAGTACTTC.